This T cell receptor (beta chain) was recovered during a study of cytotoxic CD8 clonotypes in ibrutinib-treated CLL. Overall study context: The taking of response samples occurred after a median 12 months of treatment, with a range of 6 to 36.

The CDR3 extends over 13 amino acids. V lost 4 bases and J lost 6, with 13 bases in between. The V gene's germline CDR1 is SEHNR and CDR2 FQNEAQ (reference sequence). This clone showed up just a few times. Only in-frame clones appear in the TCRdb table, and some are missing; sequencing was by immunoSEQ multiplex PCR. Of 30,000 to 40,000 clones in the sample, 60% to 80% were seen once. The chain couples TRBV7-9 to TRBJ2-7; D remains unclear. This receptor was identified in a human donor with chronic lymphocytic leukemia. The sequenced sample was PBMCs, obtained before ibrutinib treatment. CDR3 sequence (DNA): TGTGCCAGCAGCTGGTCGGGTGCGCTCGAGCAGTACTTC. This encodes CASSWSGALEQYF.